The TCR beta chain under discussion was sequenced for a study of T cells in Graves' hyperthyroidism and ophthalmopathy. Findings of the study overall: Ophthalmopathy could be told apart from stable hyperthyroidism with a 13 V-J model.

With 1 base removed from V and 0 bases from J, the gap between germline ends came to 13 bases. The CDR3 totals 16 residues. The germline V gene has CDR1 SGHTA and CDR2 FQGNSA. It was RNA transcripts that yielded the amplified TCR beta CDR3 regions. When the TCR CDR3 underwent first-round RT-PCR, the HTBI primer set was used. TCRdb itself ran the multiplex PCR reads through MiXCR, one entry per CDR3 protein. The sample yields 600,000 to 650,000 distinct CDR3 sequences, around 15% seen once. With a duration under 2 months, the hyperthyroidism was newly diagnosed in patients aged 18 to 65. This clonotype was observed at least ten times. Its antigen remains unidentified.

This clonotype was obtained from a woman aged 25 to 39 with Graves' hyperthyroidism. The sequencing sample was made of blood. The chain joins TRBV7-2 to TRBJ2-7, with D perhaps TRBD2 (6 bases). CDR3 protein: CASSLDAGRSSYEQYF. DNA for the CDR3: TGTGCCAGCAGCTTAGATGCAGGGAGGAGCTCCTACGAGCAGTACTTC.